This T cell receptor beta chain derives from a study of cytomegalovirus exposure and HLA in healthy donors (TCRdb year 2017). Turning to the overall study: According to an earlier analysis of a few hundred of the donors, 200 million or so T cells yielded approximately 120 million unique TCR beta sequences and approximately 300 Gb of sequence data. An early release covering more than 500 HLA-typed donors comprised 250 to 350 gigabases of sequencing data and tens of millions of unique TCR sequences. Among the roughly 400 genotyped donors, under 90% belonged to the genetic ancestry cluster associated with self-reported Caucasian donors. The study aimed to test whether cataloging public T cell receptors could reveal signatures of past pathogen exposure. The study used immunosequencing to profile the T cell repertoires of approximately 630 subjects and linked those repertoires to cytomegalovirus serostatus. In addition to the first cohort of 666 subjects, a separate validation cohort of around 110 different subjects was used. The study combined high-throughput TCR immunosequencing, statistical association of individual TCRs with disease status, and machine learning to predict cytomegalovirus infection status. A later analysis re-examined previously published TCR beta repertoires from more than 650 donors and added high-resolution HLA genotyping to investigate patterns of TCR occurrence. Rather than drawing on any new phenotypic data, the later analysis identified candidate immune exposures from TCR beta sequences and the way those sequences occurred across donors. To decide whether each TCR beta V gene segment behaved as functional or pseudogenic, an earlier analysis of approximately 590 of the donors relied on high-throughput TCR beta sequencing. Donor age, sex, ethnicity and CMV serostatus were compiled together with the repertoire data. A later genetic analysis took genome-wide SNP genotypes for about 55% of the 666 donors and used that subset as a discovery cohort. All discovery cohort repertoires had been generated using a single sequencing platform. HLA typing covered class I and class II loci at four-digit resolution. The number of donors typed differed by locus, with about 620-630 for A, B, C, DRB1 and DQB1, around 500 for DQA1, nearly 610 for DPA1, and some 470 for DPB1. A handful of DR-DQ haplotypes were handled as single units for association and clustering because linkage in the cohort was strong. On average, around 230,000 unique TCR beta nucleotide sequences were sequenced per donor among more than 350 genotyped donors of the cohort, with 15% to 20% of those sequences being non-productive.

Libraries were made using the immunoSEQ multiplex PCR assay. The multiplex PCR relied on a mix of 60 forward primers for TCR Vbeta segments and 13 reverse primers for TCR Jbeta segments. A multiplex PCR assay on genomic DNA amplified the CDR3 region of rearranged TCR beta genes. On the Illumina HiSeq System, the amplified TCR beta libraries were sequenced as 87-base-pair reads. As for the original processing: A later analysis tallied 75 million to 95 million unique TCR beta chains across the approximately 670 repertoires, and some 10 million of those chains were shared by two or more donors. Raw reads were error-corrected and collapsed into unique sequences with a nearest-neighbor algorithm that merged closely related sequences to remove PCR and sequencing errors. CDR3 sequences were aligned to IMGT reference sequences to assign V, D and J gene segments. For a sequence to be retained, at least a six-nucleotide match to both a V gene segment and a J gene segment was required. Rearrangements were called productive when the CDR3 lacked stop codons and stayed in frame with V and J; all others were non-productive. Following IMGT convention, CDR3 was defined as the stretch from the second conserved V-encoded cysteine up to the conserved J-encoded phenylalanine. In an earlier analysis of 550 to 650 of the donors, sequences lacking an unambiguous match to a single V gene segment were excluded. In an earlier analysis of around 600 of the donors, V segments were called functional above 56.7% productive rearrangements and were called segregating when the between-donor standard deviation exceeded 5%. A statistical classification framework was developed to diagnose cytomegalovirus status using the catalog of TCR beta chain sequences. V and J gene assignment, in a later analysis, came from comparing TCR nucleotide sequences with IMGT/GENE-DB human TR gene sequences. A later analysis assigned CDR3 sequences and most-parsimonious VDJ recombination scenarios with the TCRdist pipeline. In a later analysis, every TCR beta chain was defined by the combination of its CDR3 amino acid sequence and its V-gene family, and reads without a unique V-gene family were dropped. A later analysis removed roughly 590 highly shared, low-generation-probability nucleotide sequences to deal with suspected cross-contamination and a sequencing artifact. A later analysis calculated a clonal expansion index for each public chain from normalized within-repertoire ranks of inferred template counts. In a later analysis, generation probabilities were computed using a VDJ recombination model fitted to out-of-frame rearrangements, and the results were checked against IGoR. Hypergeometric tests were used in a later analysis to score TCR-TCR, TCR-HLA and TCR-CMV co-occurrence, with a repertoire-size bias correction applied to the TCR pairs. False discovery rates were estimated in a later analysis by permuting HLA or CMV assignments 20 times. A later analysis grouped co-occurring TCRs with DBSCAN, adding TCRdist sequence similarity when clustering within HLA-allele-positive subsets. For co-occurrence clustering, repertoires with fewer than 30,000 or more than 120,000 public chains were excluded, along with roughly five repertoires with anomalous nucleotide sharing. TCRdb's version of the immuneACCESS table is confined to in-frame rearrangements and falls short of the full clone set. An unresolved V gene accounts for under half of the shortfall where checked; the remainder is of unknown origin. D and trimming come from the DNA, and the V and J calls and clone size come from that table. The sample table contains 200,000 to 250,000 clones; only one count was recorded for under 80% of them. The biggest ten clones account for 1.8% of the sample.

Findings and caveats that apply to the study as a whole: In a later analysis, TCR association rates were found to vary across HLA loci, with the most associated TCRs seen for DRB1 alleles and the fewest for HLA-C alleles. According to a later genetic analysis, donors in an Asian-associated ancestry cluster had fewer N-insertions in productive TCRs than the approximately 650-donor mean. A total of fewer than 200 TCR beta chains were listed by the study as associated with cytomegalovirus. A cluster of highly shared sequence variants was judged likely to be a technical artifact of the sequencing pipeline. Because some donors lacked HLA typing at each locus, the association tests relied only on the typed subset. Sequencing depth was assumed to be roughly uniform across donors in the presence/absence analyses, though that assumption may not hold. Some IMGT-functional V segments, including TRBV6-2 and TRBV6-3, could not be distinguished by the 87-base-pair reads and were therefore excluded. An earlier analysis of around 540 of the donors showed that most TCR beta V segments appeared in productive rearrangements either about 90% or about 30% of the time, which broadly matched IMGT annotations. Cytomegalovirus status was reported to be diagnosed by the classifier with high specificity and sensitivity in both the original and validation cohorts. A later analysis reported that several top co-occurrence clusters appeared linked to parvovirus B19, influenza, CMV and Epstein-Barr virus. According to a later analysis, most CMV-associated TCR beta chains appeared to be HLA-restricted, and the HLA associations seemed to be driven largely by CMV exposure. In vitro tests confirmed that three of the cytomegalovirus-associated TCR beta chains recognize cytomegalovirus antigens. When HLA alleles, especially DR and DQ, strongly co-occurred, attributing TCR associations to individual alleles was difficult. The cohort was sequenced for TCR beta chains only, and without alpha or paired-chain data the features that could be detected were limited. The authors suggested that the approach could potentially be generalized to other disease states and immunological phenotypes. In a later analysis, HLA-associated TCR beta chains showed more clonal expansion and lower generation probabilities than non-associated chains that were equally common. Because counts were too low, roughly 18 rarely observed V segments, including chromosome 9 orphons, were left out of the earlier analysis of approximately 580 of the donors. Correlated functional status among segregating V segments might reflect linkage disequilibrium, but an unknown experimental factor could not be ruled out. Across donors, most TCR sequences were observed very rarely, whereas some public TCRs were present in many individuals. A further reported finding was that TCR beta sequences accurately predicted the HLA-A and HLA-B alleles for most subjects in the first cohort. Immune exposure information for the cohort was limited to CMV serostatus. In a later genetic analysis, a missense DCLRE1C variant was associated with V-gene and J-gene trimming of TCR beta chains, and the association was replicated in an independent cohort. At a false discovery rate of 0.05, a later analysis linked 16,951 TCR beta sequences to specific HLA alleles.

The cohort comprised approximately 700 healthy bone marrow donors. Cohort members were all nominally healthy when sampled, although unrecorded immune exposures were likely present. The donor was CMV seronegative and was included in the group of a few hundred seronegative cohort members. A peripheral blood sample was provided by each donor, and peripheral blood mononuclear cells were used for TCR beta sequencing. Genomic DNA was extracted from the blood cell samples with the Qiagen DNeasy Blood Extraction Kit. The CDR3, from cysteine to phenylalanine, totals 15 residues. The kept DNA is CDR3 alone, 45 bases in frame from the first base. The germline V end is reduced by 3 bases and the J end by 2 bases; junction bases left unmatched: 1. The germline V gene (reference sequence) gives CDR1 as MNHEY and CDR2 as SMNVEV. Notes on this clone: Its antigen is currently not known. It has no much larger one-base neighbor in the sample; base qualities were not kept.

This receptor was identified in a woman aged 25 to 39 in good health and CMV-seronegative. The chain is assembled from TRBV27 and TRBJ1-1, with TRBD1 identical over 12 junction bases. Sequenced: PBMCs. The DNA sequence follows: TGTGCCAGCAGTTTCGGGACAGGGGGCAACACTGAAGCTTTCTTT. This sequence encodes CASSFGTGGNTEAFF.